This note documents a single TCR beta chain sequence. The authors ran a second PCR of 7 to 11 cycles using a sample-barcoded 5' primer and a J-beta primer mix. In TCRdb, the 5' RACE reads were re-called with MiXCR into one record per CDR3 protein. Of about 1.5 million distinct CDR3 sequences in the sample, approximately 40% were seen once. These data come from a study of blood T cells in healthy people across ages. Germline assignment: CDR1 LGHNA and CDR2 YNFKEQ. Trimming left V 0 bases short and J 8 bases short, with 10 bases between. The CDR3 sequence is 14 residues long. The sequencing input was blood. This clonotype was obtained from a woman aged 18-30 years in good health. The chain is built from TRBV4-2 and TRBJ1-4, with TRBD1 as a possible D gene (5 bases). The CDR3 loop is CASSQDKDIEKLFF. CDR3 nucleotide sequence: TGTGCCAGCAGCCAAGATAAGGACATCGAAAAACTGTTTTTT.